This entry concerns a single T cell receptor (beta chain). The entry originates in a study of blood T cell repertoires in COVID-19. Across the whole study: Sites across the United States, Italy and Spain contributed samples from acute and convalescent COVID-19. Nucleic acid was either cDNA or gDNA, and it came from T cells, B-cell-depleted T cells, or PBMCs.

CDR3 length equals 15 residues. Germline-derived CDR1 and CDR2 are SGHKS and YYEKEE (reference sequence). The V and J ends lost 0 bases and 4 bases, in that order; junction bases with no gene match: 2. In the authors' methods: For nucleated cells, counts were estimated from reference gene primer amplification. Using immunoSEQ multiplex PCR, the repertoire was profiled, and TCRdb retains in-frame clones only, with some absent. The DNA was the basis for D and trimming; V, J and clone size are from that table. This table holds approximately 140,000 clones, 84% found once. The V gene is TRBV5-5, the J gene TRBJ2-2; 8 bases line up with TRBD1. Sequenced input: peripheral blood. The sequence derives from a man under 40 with COVID-19, enrolled during active disease. The CDR3: CASSLGTGFTGELFF. CDR3 bases: TGTGCCAGCAGCTTGGGGACAGGGTTCACCGGGGAGCTGTTTTTT.